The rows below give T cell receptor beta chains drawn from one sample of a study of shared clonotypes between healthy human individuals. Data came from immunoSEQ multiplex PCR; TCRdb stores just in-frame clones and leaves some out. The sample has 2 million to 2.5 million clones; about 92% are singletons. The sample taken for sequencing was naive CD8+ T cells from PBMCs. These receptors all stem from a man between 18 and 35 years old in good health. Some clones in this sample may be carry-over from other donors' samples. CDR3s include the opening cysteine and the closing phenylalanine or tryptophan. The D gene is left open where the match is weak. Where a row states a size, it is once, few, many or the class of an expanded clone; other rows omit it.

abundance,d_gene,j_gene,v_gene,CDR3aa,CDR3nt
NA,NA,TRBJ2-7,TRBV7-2,CASSSLLSGAEQYF,TGTGCCAGCAGCTCCCTACTCAGCGGTGCTGAGCAGTACTTC
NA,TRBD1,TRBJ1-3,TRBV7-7,CASSPGVGQGDTIYF,TGTGCCAGCAGCCCAGGCGTGGGACAGGGAGACACCATATATTTT
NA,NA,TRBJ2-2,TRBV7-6,CASSLESNTGELFF,TGTGCCAGCAGCTTAGAGTCGAACACCGGGGAGCTGTTTTTT
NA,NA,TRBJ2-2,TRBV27,CASSSVRAVTGELFF,TGTGCCAGCAGTTCGGTCAGGGCGGTCACCGGGGAGCTGTTTTTT
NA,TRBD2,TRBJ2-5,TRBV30,CAWSGGAGGPETQYF,TGTGCCTGGAGTGGTGGAGCGGGAGGGCCGGAGACCCAGTACTTC
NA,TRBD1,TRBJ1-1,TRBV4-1,CASSAGTANTEAFF,TGCGCCAGCAGCGCAGGGACAGCGAACACTGAAGCTTTCTTT
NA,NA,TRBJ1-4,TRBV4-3,CASSQSGPGTNEKLFF,TGCGCCAGCAGCCAATCCGGGCCCGGAACTAATGAAAAACTGTTTTTT
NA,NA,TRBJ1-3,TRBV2,CASRAEGPGNTIYF,TGTGCCAGCAGGGCGGAGGGGCCTGGAAACACCATATATTTT
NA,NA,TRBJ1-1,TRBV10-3,CATETNTEAFF,TGTGCCACCGAGACGAACACTGAAGCTTTCTTT
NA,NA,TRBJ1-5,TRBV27,CASSLYPGSNQPQHF,TGTGCCAGCAGTTTATATCCAGGCTCGAATCAGCCCCAGCATTTT
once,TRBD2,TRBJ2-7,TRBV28,CASSATSGRTSYEQYF,TGTGCCAGCAGCGCGACTAGCGGGCGAACCTCCTACGAGCAGTACTTC
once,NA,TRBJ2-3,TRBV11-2,CASSFDPTTAARDTQYF,TGTGCCAGCAGCTTCGATCCTACTACTGCGGCCCGGGATACGCAGTATTTT
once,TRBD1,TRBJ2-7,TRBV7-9,CASSRDRGHEQYF,TGTGCCAGCAGCCGGGACAGGGGGCACGAGCAGTACTTC
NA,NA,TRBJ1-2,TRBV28,CASSSGQLLYYGYTF,TGTGCCAGCAGTTCAGGGCAGCTCCTGTACTATGGCTACACCTTC
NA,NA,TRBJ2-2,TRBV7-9,CASSLAGSNTGELFF,TGTGCCAGCAGCTTAGCCGGCTCGAACACCGGGGAGCTGTTTTTT
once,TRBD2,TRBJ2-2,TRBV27,CASSFGGRSTGELFF,TGTGCCAGCAGTTTCGGCGGGAGGAGCACCGGGGAGCTGTTTTTT
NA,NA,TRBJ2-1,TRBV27,CASQFGPPYNEQFF,TGTGCCAGCCAATTCGGGCCCCCGTACAATGAGCAGTTCTTC
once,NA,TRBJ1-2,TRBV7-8,CASSPGRGLYGYTF,TGTGCCAGCAGCCCCGGGAGGGGGTTATATGGCTACACCTTC
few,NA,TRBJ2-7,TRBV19,CASSITARGEQYF,TGTGCCAGTAGTATTACAGCAAGGGGCGAGCAGTACTTC
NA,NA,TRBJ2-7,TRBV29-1,CSVEDPMGKSGVYEQYF,TGCAGCGTTGAAGATCCCATGGGGAAATCGGGAGTCTACGAGCAGTACTTC
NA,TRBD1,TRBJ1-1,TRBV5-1,CASSKGQANTEAFF,TGCGCCAGCAGCAAGGGACAGGCGAACACTGAAGCTTTCTTT
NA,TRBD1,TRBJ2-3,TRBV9,CASSAGQGAADTQYF,TGTGCCAGCAGCGCCGGACAGGGGGCGGCAGATACGCAGTATTTT
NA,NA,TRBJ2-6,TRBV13,CASSLAGSGANVLTF,TGTGCCAGCAGCTTGGCAGGGTCCGGGGCCAACGTCCTGACTTTC
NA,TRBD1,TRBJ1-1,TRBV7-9,CASSQGQKVANTEAFF,TGTGCCAGCAGCCAGGGACAGAAAGTCGCGAACACTGAAGCTTTCTTT
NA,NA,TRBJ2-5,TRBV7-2,CASSLEIAMETQYF,TGTGCCAGCAGCTTAGAAATAGCGATGGAGACCCAGTACTTC
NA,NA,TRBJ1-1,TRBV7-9,CASSLGTWHAEAFF,TGTGCCAGCAGCTTAGGAACGTGGCACGCAGAAGCTTTCTTT
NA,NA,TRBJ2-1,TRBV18,CASSGNEQFF,TGTGCCAGCTCGGGGAATGAGCAGTTCTTC
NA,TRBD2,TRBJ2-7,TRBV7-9,CASSISGRGYEQYF,TGTGCCAGCAGCATTAGCGGGAGGGGATACGAGCAGTACTTC
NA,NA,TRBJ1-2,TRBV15,CATSRVGVGGYTF,TGTGCCACCAGCAGAGTTGGAGTCGGTGGCTACACCTTC
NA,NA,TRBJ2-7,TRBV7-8,CASSLGPGLDEQYF,TGTGCCAGCAGCTTAGGGCCGGGTCTGGACGAGCAGTACTTC
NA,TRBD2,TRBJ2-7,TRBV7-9,CASSLVWAGDPPKPYEQYF,TGTGCCAGCAGCTTAGTGTGGGCGGGAGACCCCCCTAAACCCTACGAGCAGTACTTC
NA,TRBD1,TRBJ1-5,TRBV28,CASSFWGQGIQPQHF,TGTGCCAGCAGTTTTTGGGGACAGGGGATTCAGCCCCAGCATTTT
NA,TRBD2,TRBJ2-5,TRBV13,CASSFGRGEETQYF,TGTGCCAGCAGCTTTGGGAGGGGAGAAGAGACCCAGTACTTC
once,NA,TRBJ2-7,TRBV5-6,CASSFGPGTYEQYF,TGTGCCAGCAGCTTCGGCCCGGGAACCTACGAGCAGTACTTC
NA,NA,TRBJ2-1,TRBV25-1,CATAYTNEQFF,TGTGCCACCGCCTACACCAATGAGCAGTTCTTC
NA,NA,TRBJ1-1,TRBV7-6,CASSLVAGNTEAFF,TGTGCCAGCAGCTTAGTGGCAGGGAACACTGAAGCTTTCTTT
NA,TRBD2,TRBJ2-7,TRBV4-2,CASSQDRASGSLEQYF,TGTGCCAGCAGCCAAGATCGGGCCAGCGGGAGTCTCGAGCAGTACTTC
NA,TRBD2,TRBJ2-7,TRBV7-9,CASNSGAAGGASYEQYF,TGTGCCAGCAACTCGGGGGCGGCGGGAGGGGCCTCCTACGAGCAGTACTTC
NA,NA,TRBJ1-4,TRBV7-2,CASSLFAGDEKLFF,TGTGCCAGCAGCTTATTTGCGGGAGATGAAAAACTGTTTTTT
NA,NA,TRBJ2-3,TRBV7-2,CASSLAGRIGDTQYF,TGTGCCAGCAGCTTAGCTGGCAGGATCGGAGATACGCAGTATTTT
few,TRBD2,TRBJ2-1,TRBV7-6,CASSYRAGESYNEQFF,TGTGCCAGCAGCTACAGAGCGGGAGAATCCTACAATGAGCAGTTCTTC
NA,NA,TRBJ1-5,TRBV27,CASSLTGTQPQHF,TGTGCCAGCAGCTTAACAGGGACTCAGCCCCAGCATTTT
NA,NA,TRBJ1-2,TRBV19,CASSTPGPRLRGYTF,TGTGCCAGTAGTACGCCGGGACCCCGCCTTCGAGGCTACACCTTC
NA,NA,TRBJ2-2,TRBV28,CASSWTPSVEGELFF,TGTGCCAGCAGTTGGACCCCTTCGGTGGAGGGGGAGCTGTTTTTT
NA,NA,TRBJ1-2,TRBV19,CASSTPLIGGGRGYTF,TGTGCCAGTAGTACCCCTCTGATAGGGGGAGGCCGTGGCTACACCTTC
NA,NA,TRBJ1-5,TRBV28,CASSWAGPQHF,TGTGCCAGCAGTTGGGCGGGGCCCCAGCATTTT
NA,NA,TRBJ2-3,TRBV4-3,CASSQGGGQTDTQYF,TGCGCCAGCAGCCAAGGGGGGGGGCAAACAGATACGCAGTATTTT
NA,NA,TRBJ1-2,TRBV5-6,CASSSGDYGYTF,TGTGCCAGCAGCTCAGGTGATTATGGCTACACCTTC
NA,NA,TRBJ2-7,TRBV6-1,CASSTGRGEQYF,TGTGCCAGCAGTACGGGGAGGGGGGAGCAGTACTTC
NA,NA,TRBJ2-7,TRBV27,CASGLSVIYEQYF,TGTGCCAGCGGATTATCCGTTATCTACGAGCAGTACTTC
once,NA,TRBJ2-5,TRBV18,CASSPDKETQYF,TGTGCCAGCTCACCCGATAAAGAGACCCAGTACTTC
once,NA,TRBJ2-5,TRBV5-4,CASSFRGAGETQYF,TGTGCCAGCAGCTTTCGGGGGGCGGGAGAGACCCAGTACTTC
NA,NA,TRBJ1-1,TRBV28,CASSYGAGSTEAFF,TGTGCCAGCAGTTATGGGGCAGGGAGCACTGAAGCTTTCTTT
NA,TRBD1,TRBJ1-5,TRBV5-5,CASSSLQGAGKQPQHF,TGTGCCAGCAGCTCCTTACAGGGGGCTGGGAAACAGCCCCAGCATTTT
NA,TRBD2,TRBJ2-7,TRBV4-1,CASSQSGTNYEQYF,TGCGCCAGCAGCCAAAGTGGGACTAACTACGAGCAGTACTTC
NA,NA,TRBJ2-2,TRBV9,CASSPPVPGELFF,TGTGCCAGCAGCCCCCCCGTCCCCGGGGAGCTGTTTTTT
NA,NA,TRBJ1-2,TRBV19,CASTQGQENGYTF,TGTGCCAGTACCCAGGGGCAAGAAAATGGCTACACCTTC
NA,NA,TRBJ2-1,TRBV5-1,CASRAGGGPGNEQFF,TGCGCCAGCAGGGCGGGCGGCGGCCCGGGTAATGAGCAGTTCTTC